This T cell receptor (beta chain) was recovered during a study of CD8+CD57+ T cells in acquired aplastic anemia. Study at large: Quantities of DNA derived from sorted CD4+ and CD8+ cells averaged about 3.2 ug. Healthy donors averaged about 10 million reads for CD4+ cells. Study conclusions and caveats: The study identified more than 25 CD8+ CDR3 sequences shared by patients and controls.

V was shortened by 2 bases and J by 0 bases, with 2 bases between the two germline ends. The CDR3 is made up of 12 amino acids. Looked up from germline, CDR1 is WNHNN and CDR2 is SYGVQD (reference sequence). Concerning this clonotype itself: Its antigen is not known.

Template material for TCR beta VDJ and CDR3 profiling consisted of genomic DNA. TCRdb reanalysed the reads using MiXCR and keeps one entry per CDR3 protein. Of some 210,000 distinct CDR3 sequences listed, roughly 57% are singletons. The TCR comes from a human donor in good health. The chain employs TRBV10-1 and TRBJ2-7; D ambiguous. The sample taken for sequencing was sorted CD4+, CD8+, or CD8+CD57+ T cells (not recorded which) from PBMCs. The CDR3 loop is CASSEPSYEQYF. As DNA, the CDR3 is TGCGCCAGCAGTGAGCCCTCCTACGAGCAGTACTTC.